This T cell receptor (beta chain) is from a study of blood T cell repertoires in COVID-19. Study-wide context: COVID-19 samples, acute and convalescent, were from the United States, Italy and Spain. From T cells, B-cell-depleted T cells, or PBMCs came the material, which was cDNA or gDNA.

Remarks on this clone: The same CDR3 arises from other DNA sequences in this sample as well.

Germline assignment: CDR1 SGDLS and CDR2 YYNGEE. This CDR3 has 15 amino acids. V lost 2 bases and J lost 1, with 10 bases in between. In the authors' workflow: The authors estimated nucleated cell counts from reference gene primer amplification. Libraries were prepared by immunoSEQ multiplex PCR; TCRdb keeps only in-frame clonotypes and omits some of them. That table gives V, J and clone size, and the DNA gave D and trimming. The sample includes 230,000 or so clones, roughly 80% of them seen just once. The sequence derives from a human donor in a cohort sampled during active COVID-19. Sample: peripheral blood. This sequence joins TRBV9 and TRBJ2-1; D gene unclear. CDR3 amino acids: CASSVGGLSYNEQFF. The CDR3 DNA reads TGTGCCAGCAGCGTCGGCGGTCTATCCTACAATGAGCAGTTCTTC. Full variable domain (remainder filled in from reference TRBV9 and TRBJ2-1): DSGVTQTPKHLITATGQRVTLRCSPRSGDLSVYWYQQSLDQGLQFLIQYYNGEERAKGNILERFSAQQFPDLHSELNLSSLELGDSALYFCASSVGGLSYNEQFFGPGTRLTVL.